Only one count was recorded for the clone carrying this T cell receptor beta chain. TCRdb's copy holds only in-frame clones and misses some; the assay was immunoSEQ multiplex PCR. Here the sample spans some 250,000 clones, 80% to 90% being singletons. The data are from a study of blood T cell repertoires in COVID-19. The J segment lost 3 bases and the V segment lost 6 bases, leaving 12 bases of the junction unmatched. This CDR3 is 16 amino acids long. Germline V gene sequence: CDR1 SNHLY, CDR2 FYNNEI. The clonotype originates from a man aged 40-49 years who had recovered from COVID-19. The gene calls are TRBV2 and TRBJ2-5; TRBD1 matches 8 bases. The specimen was PBMCs or T cells enriched from blood (not recorded which). CDR3 residues: CASRPTLTGVEETQYF. The CDR3 region has the DNA TGTGCCAGCAGGCCCACCTTGACAGGGGTTGAAGAGACCCAGTACTTC.